Shown below are 20 T cell receptor beta chains from a single sample sequenced in a study of T-cell memory formation after mild COVID-19. TCRdb recomputed calls from the 5' RACE reads with MiXCR, one row per CDR3 protein. The data show under 350,000 distinct CDR3 sequences, 15% to 20% seen once. The sequencing sample was made of PBMCs or a T cell subset sorted from them (not recorded which). These receptors were taken from a young man who had mild COVID-19 (a few samples of this study predate the infection). Cell type and time point are not known.

This clonotype was seen a handful of times. The chain uses TRBV23-1 and TRBJ2-1, with D possibly being TRBD2 (5 bases). TRBV23-1 falls under the ORF class, with uncertain function. Trimming left V 3 bases short and J 2 bases short, with 11 bases between. This CDR3 spans 15 amino acids. In DNA, the CDR3 is TGCGCCAGCAGTCATCGTAGGGAGACCTACAATGAGCAGTTCTTC. Translation: CASSHRRETYNEQFF.

The sample holds a few counts of this clonotype. The chain carries TRBV28 and TRBJ2-5; TRBD1 agrees at 11 bases. This CDR3 spans 15 amino acids. Trimming took 3 bases from V and 5 from J; bases not matched to a gene: 5. Per germline, CDR1 MDHEN and CDR2 SYDVKM. The CDR3 is CASSLGQGVWETQYF. The CDR3 DNA reads TGTGCCAGCAGTTTGGGACAGGGGGTTTGGGAGACCCAGTACTTC. The variable domain in full, with the rest retrieved from reference TRBV28 and TRBJ2-5, is DVKVTQSSRYLVKRTGEKVFLECVQDMDHENMFWYRQDPGLGLRLIYFSYDVKMKEKGDIPEGYSVSREKKERFSLILESASTNQTSMYLCASSLGQGVWETQYFGPGTRLLVL.

The chain employs TRBV12-3 or TRBV12-4 and TRBJ1-5; TRBD1 agrees at 8 bases. Germline trimming cut 4 bases from V and 6 bases from J; bases unmatched to any gene: 11. The CDR3 covers 16 residues. The CDR3 coding sequence is TGTGCCAGCAGTTCCGGCCGAGACAGGGGTTTTCAGCCCCAGCATTTT. Translation gives CASSSGRDRGFQPQHF.

The CDR3 nucleotides read TGTGCCATCAGTATGTGGTTGGGACAGGCGAACACTGAAGCTTTCTTT. This gives the protein CAISMWLGQANTEAFF. The chain carries TRBV10-3 and TRBJ1-1, with 8 bases fitting TRBD1. Germline V gene sequence: CDR1 ENHRY, CDR2 SYGVKD. The CDR3 sequence is 16 residues long. With 5 bases clipped from V and 1 base from J, the junction kept 9 bases outside the gene matches.

This clonotype was observed at least ten times. The chain joins TRBV7-6 to TRBJ2-3; TRBD2 matches at 12 bases. The CDR3 spans 16 residues. Trimming removed 4 bases from V and 4 bases from J; junction bases left unmatched: 6. Germline V gene sequence: CDR1 SGHVS, CDR2 FNYEAQ. The CDR3: CASSSVLAGGSDTQYF. The CDR3 DNA follows: TGTGCCAGCAGCTCCGTACTAGCGGGGGGATCAGATACGCAGTATTTT.

This clonotype was counted at least ten times. The rearrangement links TRBV15 to TRBJ2-1; 9 positions match TRBD1. The V gene's germline CDR1 is LNHNV and CDR2 YYDKDF (reference sequence). This CDR3 has 14 residues. V lost 7 bases to trimming and J lost 8 bases; unmatched junction nucleotides: 9. CDR3 coding DNA: TGTGCCACCACCCCGGGACAGGGTGTGGATGAGCAGTTCTTC. Translating it yields CATTPGQGVDEQFF.

This clonotype was counted between two and nine times. The gene calls are TRBV18 and TRBJ2-5, with TRBD1 matching 7 bases. Losses at the gene ends were 1 base for V and 5 bases for J; bases not matched to a gene: 4. This CDR3 is built from 14 residues. The germline gives CDR1 KGHSH, CDR2 LQKENI. The CDR3 DNA sequence: TGTGCCAGCTCACCACAGGGGGCTACGGAGACCCAGTACTTC. Translated: CASSPQGATETQYF.

This chain joins TRBV4-1 and TRBJ1-1, with D possibly matching TRBD1 (5 bases). Looked up from germline, CDR1 is MGHRA and CDR2 is YSYEKL. This CDR3 has 16 residues. The V and J ends lost 4 bases and 6 bases respectively, with 21 bases between them. The CDR3 sequence: CASSPGAAGTAAEAFF. The CDR3 DNA reads TGCGCCAGCAGCCCCGGGGCGGCCGGAACAGCGGCTGAAGCTTTCTTT.

The chain couples TRBV10-3 to TRBJ2-2; D possibly matches TRBD1 or TRBD2 (6 bases each). Germline V lookup: CDR1 ENHRY, CDR2 SYGVKD. Between the trimmed V and J ends, which lost 3 bases and 2 bases, there was a span of 13 bases. The CDR3 sequence is 16 residues long. The CDR3 DNA reads TGTGCCATCAGTGAAGGAGGGGGGCGTAACACCGGGGAGCTGTTTTTT. Amino acid sequence: CAISEGGGRNTGELFF.

The chain uses TRBV7-9 and TRBJ2-7; D not resolved. Trimming shortened V by 1 base and J by 3 bases, and 13 bases separated the two germline ends. The V gene's germline CDR1 is SEHNR and CDR2 FQNEAQ (reference sequence). The CDR3 consists of 15 residues. The CDR3 DNA is TGTGCCAGCAGCTTAGTTAGGGATTTAGTCTACGAGCAGTACTTC. Residues: CASSLVRDLVYEQYF.

The genes are TRBV3-1 and TRBJ1-2, with 7 bases identical to TRBD1. CDR1 is LGHDT, CDR2 YNNKEL, per germline (reference sequence). The ends lost 6 bases at V and 6 bases at J; junction bases unmatched: 7. This CDR3 has 13 residues. The CDR3 protein is CASSHLQGDGYTF. CDR3 sequence (DNA): TGTGCCAGCAGTCACCTCCAGGGGGATGGCTACACCTTC.

The V and J genes are TRBV7-2 and TRBJ1-5; 8 nucleotides align to TRBD1. Germline V gene lookup returns CDR1 SGHTA and CDR2 FQGNSA. The CDR3 spans 21 residues. Trimming took 3 bases from V and 2 from J; bases not matched to a gene: 21. This CDR3 is CASSFPDRVKWSGGGNQPQHF. In DNA form, the CDR3 reads TGTGCCAGCAGCTTCCCGGACAGGGTGAAGTGGAGTGGGGGAGGCAATCAGCCCCAGCATTTT. The complete variable domain, with remaining parts taken from reference TRBV7-2 and TRBJ1-5, reads GAGVSQSPSNKVTEKGKDVELRCDPISGHTALYWYRQSLGQGLEFLIYFQGNSAPDKSGLPSDRFSAERTGGSVSTLTIQRTQQEDSAVYLCASSFPDRVKWSGGGNQPQHFGDGTRLSIL.

The chain recombines TRBV5-1 with TRBJ1-4, with 9 bases fitting TRBD1. The CDR3 spans 15 residues. Trimming at V came to 3 bases and at J to 10 bases, leaving 10 bases not matched to a gene. Germline V CDR1 and CDR2: SGHRS, YFSETQ. DNA for the CDR3: TGCGCCAGCAGCTCCGTCGGACAGGGGCACGGAAAACTGTTTTTT. Translation gives CASSSVGQGHGKLFF.

This clonotype showed up just a few times. The gene calls are TRBV20-1 and TRBJ2-1, with D unresolved. The V and J ends lost 3 bases and 0 bases respectively, with 9 bases between them. CDR1 and CDR2 from the germline V gene are DFQATT and SNEGSKA (reference sequence). There are 14 residues in the CDR3. The CDR3 DNA follows: TGCAGTGCTAGGGTACCTAGCTCCTACAATGAGCAGTTCTTC. Protein product: CSARVPSSYNEQFF.

For the CDR3, the DNA is TGCAGTGCTAGAGACCCTAGCGGGGGGTGGTATGAGCAGTTCTTC. Protein: CSARDPSGGWYEQFF. The chain is built from TRBV20-1 and TRBJ2-1, with 11 positions matching TRBD2. The germline gives CDR1 DFQATT, CDR2 SNEGSKA (reference sequence). The CDR3 contains 15 residues. The V segment lost 0 bases and the J segment 8 bases; nucleotides outside the gene matches: 6.

This clonotype was seen a handful of times. The rearrangement links TRBV4-1 to TRBJ1-2; D is perhaps TRBD1 (6 bases). The germline V gene encodes CDR1 MGHRA and CDR2 YSYEKL. V lost 0 bases and J 0 bases, leaving 11 bases between the germline ends. This CDR3 is built from 16 residues. The CDR3 sequence: CASSQDRAGANYGYTF. CDR3 in DNA: TGCGCCAGCAGCCAAGATCGGGCAGGGGCTAACTATGGCTACACCTTC.

In this sample, this clonotype turned up a few times. This chain uses TRBV19 with TRBJ2-7; D is unclear. CDR1 is LNHDA and CDR2 is SQIVND in the germline V gene (reference sequence). V lost 3 bases to trimming and J lost 4 bases, with 7 bases between them. CDR3 length equals 12 residues. Written as DNA, the CDR3 is TGTGCCAGTAGTATGCCAGAATACGAGCAGTACTTC. Protein product: CASSMPEYEQYF.

This clonotype was seen only a few times. V usage is TRBV29-1 and J usage is TRBJ2-7; no definite D call. Germline lookup yields CDR1 SQVTM and CDR2 ANQGSEA. This CDR3 region has 13 residues. The germline V and J ends were trimmed by 6 bases and 0 bases, with 12 bases remaining between them. The chain's CDR3 is CSVELLDSYEQYF. CDR3 nucleotide sequence: TGCAGCGTCGAGCTACTGGACTCCTACGAGCAGTACTTC.

The chain combines TRBV4-1 with TRBJ1-2; unclear D gene. The V gene's germline CDR1 is MGHRA and CDR2 YSYEKL. V shed 3 bases and J shed 8 bases, with 7 bases lying between them. This CDR3 contains 11 residues. CDR3 coding DNA: TGCGCCAGCAGCCATGTGGGGGGCTACACCTTC. Its protein product is CASSHVGGYTF.

At least ten counts were recorded for this clonotype. This sequence joins TRBV10-3 and TRBJ2-1; 7 nucleotides line up with TRBD2. Unmatched junction bases numbered 6, after V lost 0 bases and J lost 7 bases. The CDR3 extends over 15 amino acids. CDR1 ENHRY and CDR2 SYGVKD come from the germline V gene. CDR3 nucleotides: TGTGCCATCAGTGAGTCATCAGCGGGGAGGAATGAGCAGTTCTTC. Translation gives CAISESSAGRNEQFF.